The 22 T cell receptor beta chains below were found in one sample sequenced in a study of T cell changes during pregnancy in multiple sclerosis. The method was immunoSEQ multiplex PCR; TCRdb's version includes in-frame clones alone and lacks a portion of them. The table lists around 100,000 clones, roughly 93% of them singletons. The sequences come from peripheral blood, collected after pregnancy. The source of these receptors is a female donor with multiple sclerosis, enrolled in a pregnancy study.

The chain carries TRBV10-1 and TRBJ1-5, with 7 bases aligning to TRBD1. This CDR3 contains 15 residues. With V trimmed by 7 bases and J by 6 bases, 12 bases remained unmatched. Germline CDR1 reads WNHNN; CDR2 reads SYGVQD (reference sequence). CDR3 sequence (DNA): TGCGCCAGCATCCCAGGCCGACAGGGCCGTCAGCCCCAGCATTTT. Translated: CASIPGRQGRQPQHF.

The chain carries TRBV10-3 and TRBJ1-2, with 7 bases matching TRBD1. Germline CDR1 ENHRY, CDR2 SYGVKD. The CDR3 length is 14 residues. V dropped 4 bases and J dropped 3; count of bases not matched to a gene: 5. As DNA, the CDR3 is TGTGCCATCAGTGTCACAGGGGCGGACTATGGCTACACCTTC. Encoded protein: CAISVTGADYGYTF.

The chain combines TRBV6-5 with TRBJ2-7; 10 bases are a match to TRBD1. The CDR3 covers 14 residues. In germline, CDR1 is MNHEY, CDR2 SVGAGI. The V gene end was trimmed by 7 bases and the J gene end by 7 bases; junction bases not matched to a gene: 10. The CDR3 DNA reads TGTGCCAGCACTCGACAGGGGGCGGCGTTTGAGCAGTACTTC. This codes for CASTRQGAAFEQYF.

This rearrangement joins TRBV2 to TRBJ2-3; the match to TRBD1 covers 8 bases. V shed 3 bases, J shed 1 base, and the junction held 9 bases outside the gene matches. CDR1 and CDR2 (germline): SNHLY, FYNNEI. The CDR3 runs to 17 residues. The CDR3 sequence is CASSEVGDRLGTDTQYF. Written as DNA, the CDR3 is TGTGCCAGCAGTGAGGTGGGGGACAGGCTGGGCACAGATACGCAGTATTTT.

As DNA, the CDR3 is TGCGCCAGCAGCGGGGGACAGGGGGGTTATGGCTACACCTTC. It yields the protein CASSGGQGGYGYTF. The V call is TRBV5-1, the J call TRBJ1-2; 11 bases align to TRBD1. This CDR3 is built from 14 residues. Trimming took 4 bases from V and 5 from J; bases not matched to a gene: 4. The V gene's germline CDR1 is SGHRS and CDR2 YFSETQ.

The V call is TRBV29-1, the J call TRBJ1-1; D is ambiguous. The CDR3 extends over 12 amino acids. Trimming removed 4 bases at V and 1 base at J, with 7 bases between. CDR1 and CDR2 from the germline V gene are SQVTM and ANQGSEA. CDR3 DNA sequence: TGCAGCGTTGTCCTCCCGAACACTGAAGCTTTCTTT. Protein product: CSVVLPNTEAFF.

J is TRBJ1-1 and V is TRBV5-1; a weak D match, TRBD1 (5 bases). Trimming removed 2 bases from V and 4 bases from J, with 15 bases in between. The germline CDR1 and CDR2 sequences are SGHRS and YFSETQ. The length of the CDR3 is 15 residues. The CDR3, as DNA: TGCGCCAGCAGCTTAATTGGGGAGGGGATCACTGAAGCTTTCTTT. The encoded protein is CASSLIGEGITEAFF.

This clone appeared a single time. The chain carries TRBV7-2 and TRBJ2-2; D ambiguous. The CDR3 spans 12 residues. Germline assignment: CDR1 SGHTA and CDR2 FQGNSA. Deletions cut 5 bases from V and 3 bases from J, with 4 bases between. CDR3 in amino acids: CASSVYTGELFF. CDR3 coding DNA: TGTGCCAGCAGCGTCTACACCGGGGAGCTGTTTTTT. Filled out from reference TRBV7-2 and TRBJ2-2, the complete variable domain reads GAGVSQSPSNKVTEKGKDVELRCDPISGHTALYWYRQSLGQGLEFLIYFQGNSAPDKSGLPSDRFSAERTGGSVSTLTIQRTQQEDSAVYLCASSVYTGELFFGEGSRLTVL.

The rearrangement joins TRBV29-1 to TRBJ1-2; D uncertain. Germline-derived CDR1 and CDR2 are SQVTM and ANQGSEA. V dropped 4 bases and J dropped 5 bases, with 29 bases sitting between them. The CDR3 contains 18 residues. CDR3 nucleotide sequence: TGCAGCGTTGCTCCTATCTCTGCCGGGATCAGAGGTCTGTATGGCTACACCTTC. It translates to CSVAPISAGIRGLYGYTF. The complete variable domain, with remaining parts taken from reference TRBV29-1 and TRBJ1-2, reads SAVISQKPSRDICQRGTSLTIQCQVDSQVTMMFWYRQQPGQSLTLIATANQGSEATYESGFVIDKFPISRPNLTFSTLTVSNMSPEDSSIYLCSVAPISAGIRGLYGYTFGSGTRLTVV.

J is TRBJ2-3 and V is TRBV6-5, with D possibly being TRBD2 (6 bases). The CDR3 is 16 residues long. The V end was cut by 2 bases, the J end by 2 bases, with 14 bases between. CDR1 is MNHEY, CDR2 SVGAGI, per germline. The CDR3 region has the DNA TGTGCCAGCAGTTACACTTCCGGGACTGCCACAGATACGCAGTATTTT. It codes for CASSYTSGTATDTQYF.

The J gene is TRBJ2-1, the V gene TRBV5-1; D perhaps matches TRBD2 (6 bases). This CDR3 has 14 amino acids. V was clipped by 3 bases and J by 5 bases, with 12 bases between them. Per the germline V gene, CDR1 is SGHRS and CDR2 is YFSETQ. The CDR3 loop is CASSWRVADNEQFF. The CDR3 region has the DNA TGCGCCAGCAGCTGGAGGGTAGCGGACAATGAGCAGTTCTTC.

This clone was found once. J is TRBJ2-3 and V is TRBV7-6, with a weak D call TRBD2 (6 bases). The CDR3 covers 15 residues. CDR1 and CDR2 (germline): SGHVS, FNYEAQ. The V end lost 3 bases, the J end lost 5 bases, and 15 bases lay between the germline ends. Here the CDR3 reads CASSFLRGSGDTQYF. The CDR3 bases are TGTGCCAGCAGCTTCCTCCGGGGGAGTGGAGATACGCAGTATTTT.

The gene calls are TRBV6-6 and TRBJ2-7; D is perhaps TRBD1 (7 bases). With 6 bases removed from V and 0 bases from J, the gap between germline ends came to 9 bases. This CDR3 contains 13 residues. CDR1 and CDR2 (germline): MNHNY, SVGAGI (reference sequence). CDR3 in amino acids: CASRRDSSYEQYF. CDR3 nucleotide sequence: TGTGCCAGCAGGCGGGACAGCTCCTACGAGCAGTACTTC.

The CDR3 spells CASREYRGRGTEAFF. CDR3 nucleotide sequence: TGTGCCAGCAGGGAATACAGGGGGCGAGGGACTGAAGCTTTCTTT. This chain joins TRBV6-1 and TRBJ1-1, with 9 bases fitting TRBD1. This CDR3 is 15 amino acids long. The V and J ends lost 6 bases and 5 bases, in that order; junction bases with no gene match: 10. Germline V lookup: CDR1 MNHNS, CDR2 SASEGT.

The gene calls are TRBV9 and TRBJ2-1; 9 bases fit TRBD1. Trimming took 4 bases from V and 6 from J; bases not matched to a gene: 11. CDR1 is SGDLS, CDR2 YYNGEE, per germline. The CDR3 covers 16 residues. The CDR3 is CASSPITGGKGNEQFF. DNA of the CDR3: TGTGCCAGCAGCCCTATTACAGGGGGCAAGGGCAATGAGCAGTTCTTC.

In nucleotides, the CDR3 is TGTGCCAGCAGCCTGGGACTAGCGGGATCGGGCACAGATACGCAGTATTTT. This encodes CASSLGLAGSGTDTQYF. The genes are TRBV7-3 and TRBJ2-3; 13 positions agree with TRBD2. Looked up from germline, CDR1 is SGHTA and CDR2 is FQGTGA. CDR3 length: 17 amino acids. Germline trimming cut 5 bases from V and 1 base from J; bases unmatched to any gene: 6.

This chain's CDR3 is CASSSTGELFF. In DNA, the CDR3 is TGTGCCAGCAGCTCAACCGGGGAGCTGTTTTTT. The rearrangement links TRBV5-6 to TRBJ2-2; D unclear. This CDR3 contains 11 residues. The germline V and J ends were trimmed by 3 bases and 5 bases, with 2 bases remaining between them. CDR1 and CDR2 from the germline V gene are SGHDT and YYEEEE.

The rearrangement uses TRBV13 and TRBJ2-2; no reliable D call. V lost 5 bases and J lost 1, with 5 bases in between. CDR1 and CDR2 (germline): PRHDT, FYEKMQ (reference sequence). This CDR3 is built from 13 residues. The CDR3 bases are TGTGCCAGCAGCCAAAAGAACACCGGGGAGCTGTTTTTT. Protein product: CASSQKNTGELFF.

V usage is TRBV6-1 and J usage is TRBJ1-4; a possible D gene is TRBD1 (6 bases). This CDR3 contains 14 residues. CDR1 MNHNS and CDR2 SASEGT come from the germline V gene. Trimming stripped 3 bases from V and 4 bases from J, with 9 bases between. The CDR3: CASSEDSLNEKLFF. The DNA for the CDR3 is TGTGCCAGCAGTGAGGACAGCCTTAATGAAAAACTGTTTTTT.

This clone was seen once. The chain uses TRBV27 and TRBJ1-5; D possibly corresponds to TRBD1 (6 bases). Germline V gives CDR1 MNHEY, CDR2 SMNVEV (reference sequence). V was pared by 2 bases and J by 4 bases, with 9 bases between. This CDR3 is 14 amino acids long. The CDR3, as DNA: TGTGCCAGCAGTTTAGGGCAGGGGAATCAGCCCCAGCATTTT. It translates to CASSLGQGNQPQHF.

The V gene is TRBV7-8, the J gene TRBJ1-1; D is perhaps TRBD1 (6 bases). This CDR3 contains 12 residues. Germline CDR1 reads SGHVS; CDR2 reads FQNEAQ. Trimming took 5 bases from V and 8 from J, leaving 12 bases between them. The CDR3 here is CASSQWTDEAFF. CDR3 nucleotide sequence: TGTGCCAGCAGCCAATGGACAGACGAAGCTTTCTTT.

This clone was counted a single time. The chain is built from TRBV19 and TRBJ1-5; D unresolved. Per germline, CDR1 LNHDA and CDR2 SQIVND (reference sequence). There are 14 residues in the CDR3. Trimming removed 7 bases at V and 0 bases at J, with 10 bases between. The CDR3 DNA reads TGTGCCAGTACGGACTTCTATAGCAATCAGCCCCAGCATTTT. Encoded protein: CASTDFYSNQPQHF.